A single sample is the source of the 17 T cell receptor beta chains below, sequenced in a study of T-cell memory formation after mild COVID-19. MiXCR was run by TCRdb on the 5' RACE reads, yielding one entry per CDR3 protein. The sample lists some 160,000 distinct CDR3 sequences; approximately 12% were seen once. The material sequenced was PBMCs or a T cell subset sorted from them (not recorded which). The receptors were gathered from a young man who had mild COVID-19 (a few samples of this study predate the infection). Cell type and time point are not known.

This clonotype was detected a few times. The CDR3 protein is CASSFQDYGYTF. The CDR3 nucleotides are TGTGCCAGCAGCTTCCAGGACTATGGCTACACCTTC. The gene calls are TRBV7-2 and TRBJ1-2; D remains ambiguous. This CDR3 contains 12 residues. The V end was cut by 3 bases, the J end by 3 bases, with 5 bases between. CDR1 and CDR2 from the germline V gene are SGHTA and FQGNSA.

The sample holds a few counts of this clonotype. The chain carries TRBV4-2 and TRBJ2-7; D possibly matches TRBD1 or TRBD2 (6 bases each). The germline CDR1 and CDR2 sequences are LGHNA and YNFKEQ. Trimming took off 3 bases at V and 4 bases at J, with 16 bases between the two ends. The CDR3 totals 15 residues. Here the CDR3 DNA reads TGTGCCAGCAGCCATCTGACTCAGGGGAGGTACGAGCAGTACTTC. It is translated as CASSHLTQGRYEQYF.

The J gene is TRBJ2-2, the V gene TRBV7-3; TRBD1 matches at 8 bases. Trimming cost V 2 bases and J 4 bases; bases outside gene matches: 21. The germline V gene encodes CDR1 SGHTA and CDR2 FQGTGA. CDR3 length: 21 amino acids. The CDR3 loop is CASSLYPQGTGIRGGTGELFF. The CDR3 DNA reads as TGTGCCAGCAGCTTATACCCCCAGGGGACAGGTATTAGAGGTGGCACCGGGGAGCTGTTTTTT.

V is TRBV6-2 or TRBV6-3 and J is TRBJ1-5; tentative D call: TRBD1 (5 bases). Germline V gives CDR1 MNHEY, CDR2 SVGEGT. The V and J ends lost 5 bases and 7 bases respectively, with 21 bases between them. CDR3 size: 16 residues. The CDR3, as DNA: TGTGCCAGCAGTCGTCCCGGGACGTTCCCGGACCAGCCCCAGCATTTT. It codes for CASSRPGTFPDQPQHF.

This clonotype appeared many times. V is TRBV7-3 and J is TRBJ2-3; possibly TRBD1 or TRBD2 for D (5 bases each). The CDR3 runs to 14 residues. Trimming removed 4 bases from V and 3 bases from J, with 11 bases in between. Germline-derived CDR1 and CDR2 are SGHTA and FQGTGA. The CDR3: CASSSGTGTDTQYF. CDR3 nucleotides: TGTGCCAGCAGCTCCGGGACGGGGACAGATACGCAGTATTTT.

This clonotype was counted between two and nine times. The chain has TRBV7-2 and TRBJ2-7, with TRBD2 as a possible D gene (5 bases). This CDR3 has 15 amino acids. CDR1 and CDR2 from the germline V gene are SGHTA and FQGNSA. The V end lost 0 bases, the J end lost 3 bases, and 12 bases lay between the germline ends. The CDR3 DNA reads TGTGCCAGCAGCTTAGCGGCCCGGGGTATCTACGAGCAGTACTTC. Protein: CASSLAARGIYEQYF.

V usage is TRBV19 and J usage is TRBJ1-1; tentatively, D is TRBD1 (5 bases). CDR3 length: 15 amino acids. Trimming took off 5 bases at V and 4 bases at J, with 17 bases between the two ends. Germline V lookup: CDR1 LNHDA, CDR2 SQIVND (reference sequence). The CDR3 sequence is CASSSRRGKGTEAFF. Here the CDR3 DNA reads TGTGCCAGTAGTTCCAGACGGGGGAAGGGCACTGAAGCTTTCTTT.

This chain joins TRBV5-1 and TRBJ2-3, with 8 bases fitting TRBD2. J was trimmed by 6 bases and V by 4 bases; bases with no gene match: 7. The CDR3 is made up of 14 amino acids. Germline assignment: CDR1 SGHRS and CDR2 YFSETQ. The chain's CDR3 is CASSAGGAGDTQYF. The CDR3 DNA reads as TGCGCCAGCAGCGCCGGGGGGGCCGGGGATACGCAGTATTTT. The entire variable domain, with the rest obtained from reference TRBV5-1 and TRBJ2-3, is as follows: KAGVTQTPRYLIKTRGQQVTLSCSPISGHRSVSWYQQTPGQGLQFLFEYFSETQRNKGNFPGRFSGRQFSNSRSEMNVSTLELGDSALYLCASSAGGAGDTQYFGPGTRLTVL.

The rearrangement joins TRBV29-1 to TRBJ2-7; 8 bases agree with TRBD1. This CDR3 contains 13 residues. Germline CDR1 and CDR2: SQVTM and ANQGSEA. The V gene end was trimmed by 3 bases and the J gene end by 6 bases; junction bases not matched to a gene: 7. The CDR3 DNA reads TGCAGCGTTGAGACAGGACAGGGCGGCGAGCAGTACTTC. Encoded protein: CSVETGQGGEQYF.

This clonotype appeared a few times. This chain uses TRBV6-5 with TRBJ2-3, with TRBD2 matching over 9 bases. The germline V gene encodes CDR1 MNHEY and CDR2 SVGAGI. With V trimmed by 6 bases and J by 2 bases, 9 bases remained unmatched. CDR3 length: 16 residues. The CDR3 nucleotides are TGTGCCAGCAGGGGCTTTGCTAGCGGGGCCACAGATACGCAGTATTTT. Its protein product is CASRGFASGATDTQYF.

This clonotype has a handful of counts. The rearrangement uses TRBV28 and TRBJ1-2, with D hard to call. Trimming stripped 5 bases from V and 7 bases from J, with 11 bases between. The germline CDR1 and CDR2 sequences are MDHEN and SYDVKM. The CDR3 contains 12 residues. CDR3 nucleotide sequence: TGTGCCAGCAGTCCGTTAGTCTTTGGCTACACCTTC. Translating it yields CASSPLVFGYTF.

This chain uses TRBV2 with TRBJ2-1, with TRBD2 matching over 7 bases. This CDR3 comprises 19 residues. CDR1 is SNHLY and CDR2 is FYNNEI in the germline V gene. Losses at the gene ends were 6 bases for V and 8 bases for J; bases not matched to a gene: 25. The CDR3 nucleotides read TGTGCCAGCAGAGGACTAGGACGCCCTAAAACACGGACCGCTGATGAGCAGTTCTTC. Translated: CASRGLGRPKTRTADEQFF.

This clonotype was found a few times. The chain employs TRBV21-1 and TRBJ2-1; TRBD2 is the table's D call, not checked against the DNA. TRBV21-1 is designated a pseudogene. This CDR3 has 13 residues. The DNA of the CDR3 is TGTGCCAGCAGCAAGGGCCAAGCTAATGAGCAGTTCTTC. This encodes CASSKGQANEQFF.

This clonotype showed up many times. The gene calls are TRBV5-1 and TRBJ2-1, with D possibly being TRBD2 (7 bases). Trimming cost V 4 bases and J 9 bases, with 20 bases left between them. Germline-derived CDR1 and CDR2 are SGHRS and YFSETQ. This CDR3 has 15 amino acids. CDR3 in DNA: TGCGCCAGCAGCCCCGGACAGTGGGGGGGTGGTGAGCAGTTCTTC. Encoded protein: CASSPGQWGGGEQFF.

The rearrangement joins TRBV7-3 to TRBJ2-1, with 11 bases that match TRBD2. Germline V CDR1 and CDR2: SGHTA, FQGTGA. V shed 6 bases, J shed 11 bases, and the junction held 9 bases outside the gene matches. The CDR3 loop spans 14 amino acids. CDR3 loop: CASRLSGGAGKQFF. CDR3 nucleotide sequence: TGTGCCAGCAGACTTAGCGGGGGGGCCGGTAAGCAGTTCTTC.

The rearrangement uses TRBV7-7 and TRBJ2-2; possibly TRBD1 or TRBD2 for D (5 bases each). The germline V gene encodes CDR1 SSHAT and CDR2 FNYEAQ (reference sequence). CDR3 length equals 12 residues. Trimming pared 8 bases from V and 8 bases from J, leaving 12 bases between. The CDR3 sequence is CASGAEGGELFF. The DNA for the CDR3 is TGTGCCAGCGGGGCCGAGGGAGGGGAGCTGTTTTTT.

This clonotype was picked up a small number of times. The V call is TRBV28, the J call TRBJ2-5; 8 bases are shared with TRBD2. The CDR3 runs to 15 residues. V dropped 3 bases and J dropped 3; count of bases not matched to a gene: 6. Per the germline V gene, CDR1 is MDHEN and CDR2 is SYDVKM. CDR3: CASSFGGAAEETQYF. Written as DNA, the CDR3 is TGTGCCAGCAGTTTCGGGGGGGCGGCGGAAGAGACCCAGTACTTC.